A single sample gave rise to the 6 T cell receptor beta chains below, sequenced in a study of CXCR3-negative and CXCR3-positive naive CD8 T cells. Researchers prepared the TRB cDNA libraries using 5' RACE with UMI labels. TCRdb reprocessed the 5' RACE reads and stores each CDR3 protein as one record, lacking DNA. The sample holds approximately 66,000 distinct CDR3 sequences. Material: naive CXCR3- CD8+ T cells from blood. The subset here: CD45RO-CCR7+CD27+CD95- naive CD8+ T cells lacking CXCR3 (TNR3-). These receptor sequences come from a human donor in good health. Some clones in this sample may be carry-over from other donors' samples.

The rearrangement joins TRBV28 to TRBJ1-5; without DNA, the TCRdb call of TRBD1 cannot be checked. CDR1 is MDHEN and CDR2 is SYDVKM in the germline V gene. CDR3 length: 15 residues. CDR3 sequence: CASSWSGNSNQPQHF.

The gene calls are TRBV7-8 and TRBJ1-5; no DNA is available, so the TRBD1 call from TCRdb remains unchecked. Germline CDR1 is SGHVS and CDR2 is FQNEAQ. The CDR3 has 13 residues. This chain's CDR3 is CASSPPGGQPQHF.

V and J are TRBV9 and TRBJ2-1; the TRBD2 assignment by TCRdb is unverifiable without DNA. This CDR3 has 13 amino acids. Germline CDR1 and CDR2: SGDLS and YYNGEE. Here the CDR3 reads CASSGQRNNEQFF.

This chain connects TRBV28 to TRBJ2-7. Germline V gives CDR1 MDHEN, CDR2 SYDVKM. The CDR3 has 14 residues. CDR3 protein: CASSFGPKPYEQYF.

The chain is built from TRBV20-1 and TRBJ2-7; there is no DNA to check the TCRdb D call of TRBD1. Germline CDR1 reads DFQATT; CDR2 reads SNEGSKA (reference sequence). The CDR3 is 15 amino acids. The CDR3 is CSARDWTGDTYEQYF.

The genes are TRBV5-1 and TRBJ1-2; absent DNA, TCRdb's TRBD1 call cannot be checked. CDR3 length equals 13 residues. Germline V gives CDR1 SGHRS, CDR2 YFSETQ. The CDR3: CASSFGGADGYTF.